This T cell receptor beta chain comes out of a study of radiotherapy plus CTLA-4 blockade in lung cancer (dated by TCRdb to 2017 to 2018). With regard to the full study: Objective responses occurred in roughly 19% of enrolled patients, and just over 30% achieved disease control.

The germline ends are 23 bases apart after V is trimmed by 2 bases and J by 2 bases. The CDR3 has 19 amino acids, counting the end cysteine and phenylalanine. The read is trimmed to its CDR3 DNA, 57 bases read in frame from base 1. Looking up the germline V gene yields CDR1 SGHVS and CDR2 FNYEAQ. The study tested focal radiation therapy combined with CTLA-4 blockade (ipilimumab) in patients with chemo-refractory metastatic non-small-cell lung cancer. Study-level results and caveats: After treatment with radiotherapy and ipilimumab, TCR clones that originated in tumors expanded in peripheral blood. Increased serum interferon-beta after radiation, together with early dynamic changes in blood T cell clones, were reported to be the strongest predictors of response.

Details on this clone: The target of this receptor is not known. Base qualities are not at hand, and no much larger clone is one base apart.

To prepare the library, the immunoSEQ multiplex PCR assay was applied. In its TCRdb copy, this immuneACCESS table keeps in-frame sequences only and misses some clones. Where compared with another copy, unresolved V genes explain less than half of these, and the others have no known cause. The table for this sample lists 75,000 to 100,000 clones; around 79% of them were counted only once. Around 2.7% of the sample is taken by the ten largest. The chain joins TRBV7-6 to TRBJ2-3, with a weak D call of TRBD1 (5 bases match). This receptor was taken from a human donor with non-small cell lung cancer who had a partial response to radiotherapy plus ipilimumab. Some clones in this sample may be carry-over from other donors' samples. The source material was peripheral blood, sampled from a patient treated with radiotherapy plus ipilimumab. The nucleotide sequence is TGTGCCAGCAGCTTAACCTTCCCCGACCTCTTAGGGGACACAGATACGCAGTATTTT. Its coded protein is CASSLTFPDLLGDTDTQYF.